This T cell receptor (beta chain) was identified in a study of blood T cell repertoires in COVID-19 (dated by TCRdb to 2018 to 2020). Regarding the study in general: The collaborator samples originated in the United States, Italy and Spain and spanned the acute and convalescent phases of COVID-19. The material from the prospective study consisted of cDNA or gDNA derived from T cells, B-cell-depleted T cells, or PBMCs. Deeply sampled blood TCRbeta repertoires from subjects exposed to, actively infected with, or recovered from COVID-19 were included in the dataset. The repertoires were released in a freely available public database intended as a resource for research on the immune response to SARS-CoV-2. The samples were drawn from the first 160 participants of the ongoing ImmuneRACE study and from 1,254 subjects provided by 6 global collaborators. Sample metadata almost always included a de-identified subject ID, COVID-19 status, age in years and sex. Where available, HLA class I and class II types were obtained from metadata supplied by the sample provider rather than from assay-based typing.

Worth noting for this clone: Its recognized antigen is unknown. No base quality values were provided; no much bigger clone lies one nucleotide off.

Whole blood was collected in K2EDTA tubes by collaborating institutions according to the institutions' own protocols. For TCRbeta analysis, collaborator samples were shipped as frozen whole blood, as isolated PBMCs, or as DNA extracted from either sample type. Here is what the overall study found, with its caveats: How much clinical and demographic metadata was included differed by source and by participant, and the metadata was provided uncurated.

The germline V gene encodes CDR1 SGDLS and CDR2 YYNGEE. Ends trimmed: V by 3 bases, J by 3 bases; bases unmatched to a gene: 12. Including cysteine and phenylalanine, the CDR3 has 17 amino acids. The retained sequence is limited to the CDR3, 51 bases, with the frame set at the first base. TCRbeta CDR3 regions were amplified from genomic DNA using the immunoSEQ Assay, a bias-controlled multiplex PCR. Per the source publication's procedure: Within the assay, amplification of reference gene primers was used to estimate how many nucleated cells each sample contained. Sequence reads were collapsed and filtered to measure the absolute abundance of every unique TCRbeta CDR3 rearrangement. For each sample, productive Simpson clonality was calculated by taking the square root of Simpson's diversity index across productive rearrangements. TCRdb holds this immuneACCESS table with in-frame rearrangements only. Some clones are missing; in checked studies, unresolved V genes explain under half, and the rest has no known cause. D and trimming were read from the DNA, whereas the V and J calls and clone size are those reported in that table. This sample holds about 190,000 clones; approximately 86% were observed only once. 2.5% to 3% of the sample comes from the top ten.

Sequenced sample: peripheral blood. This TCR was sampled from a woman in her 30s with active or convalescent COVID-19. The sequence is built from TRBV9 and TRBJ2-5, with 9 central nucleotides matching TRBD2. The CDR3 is CASSGAPISGGKETQYF. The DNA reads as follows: TGTGCCAGCAGCGGTGCCCCTATTAGCGGGGGTAAAGAGACCCAGTACTTC.